Sequencing of this T cell receptor beta chain was carried out in a study of T cell responses to AZD1222 COVID-19 vaccine (dated by TCRdb to the early 2020s). For the study in its entirety: AZD1222 recipients with second doses at about 4 weeks or about 12 weeks were pooled, because spike-specific TCR depth and breadth did not differ between schedules. A total of 233 trial participants underwent TCR sequencing, of whom around 210 had received two doses of AZD1222 and some 25 had received two doses of the MenACWY control vaccine. Enrollment into the trials was organized by age into subgroups of 18-55, 56-69 and 70-plus years, and those subgroups contained approximately 150, 30 and 60 TCR-sequenced participants, respectively.

The investigation overall reported the following: Because no day 14 peak-response samples were available, the repertoires could be characterized only after the peak T cell response. After two AZD1222 doses, both the breadth and the depth of spike-specific TCRs were significantly higher than at day 0 and than in MenACWY recipients. Conclusions about previously exposed vaccinees are limited, since just five or six AZD1222 recipients were seropositive for SARS-CoV-2 at baseline. CD4 TCRs associated with the vaccine covered the entire spike protein, and the dominant responses were in regions 160-218 and 743-854. Reportedly, almost half of the unique spike-specific TCRs recognized epitopes lying outside the regions that are mutated in the B.1.351 and B.1.1.7 variants. Participants were mostly white British, with more females than males. The authors suggested clonal diversity may have been underestimated. The 56-69-year group was small, and its depth increase did not reach significance, likely because of low power.

The CDR3 regions of human TCRbeta chains were analyzed by immunosequencing. The published analysis was carried out like this. TCRs in the repertoires were matched against a reference library of SARS-CoV-2-specific TCRs that had been generated with the MIRA antigen-specificity platform. Breadth meant the fraction of unique TCRs that were SARS-CoV-2-associated, whereas depth meant the fraction of total T cells that were SARS-CoV-2-associated. Each spike-specific TCR was assigned to its reactive spike region and to a CD4 or CD8 class using the MIRA data. Log10-transformed breadth and depth values were compared by one-way ANOVA with Sidak's multiple comparisons tests. As stored in TCRdb, this immuneACCESS dataset retains in-frame rearrangements with V and J assigned. A fraction of the clones does not appear; measured against another copy, unresolved V genes explain less than half of the discrepancy, and the remainder lacks a known reason. That table is the source of V, J and clone size, and D and trimming were worked out from the DNA. This sample comprises over 120,000 clones, 70% to 90% of them detected only once. The top ten clones comprise 8% of the sample.

In regard to this clone: No cognate antigen has been identified for it. No base qualities exist here, and no much larger clone lies one base off it.

This specimen's time point label, per the study, means: baseline before first vaccination. Vaccinee samples were obtained from the UK trials COV001 and COV002, which included a single-blind randomized controlled phase 2/3 trial of AZD1222 (ChAdOx1 nCoV-19) in healthy adults. For TCRbeta chain sequencing, PBMC samples from trial participants were taken at day 0 and at day 28 after the second dose. The TCR was taken from an adult in good health. The specimen comprised peripheral blood, sampled on day 0 of AZD1222 vaccination.

The nucleotide sequence is given as TGTGCCAGCAGCTTTAGCGGGGGGGCCTCCTACGAGCAGTACTTC. It is translated as CASSFSGGASYEQYF. The chain is assembled from TRBV7-2 and TRBJ2-7, and 11 junction bases match TRBD2. CDR1 and CDR2 (SGHTA, FQGNSA) derive from the germline V gene. V trim: 3 bases; J trim: 0 bases; unmatched bases: 1. The CDR3 spans 15 residues, from the cysteine through the phenylalanine. The sequence is cut down to CDR3 DNA, 45 bases in frame from base 1. With all but the CDR3 taken from the reference TRBV7-2 and TRBJ2-7 genes, the full variable domain is: GAGVSQSPSNKVTEKGKDVELRCDPISGHTALYWYRQSLGQGLEFLIYFQGNSAPDKSGLPSDRFSAERTGGSVSTLTIQRTQQEDSAVYLCASSFSGGASYEQYFGPGTRLTVT.